This is a list of T cell receptor beta chains from one sample in a study of blood T cell repertoires in COVID-19. Measured with immunoSEQ multiplex PCR; TCRdb has only the in-frame clones, and not every one. The sample holds around 56,000 clones, approximately 81% seen once. The specimen sequenced was peripheral blood. The receptors originated from a woman aged 80 or over with active or convalescent COVID-19. The CDR3 runs from the conserved cysteine through the conserved F or W. The D gene is left open where the match is weak. The size entry is marked missing in some rows and otherwise reads once, few, many or a size class.

V gene	J gene	clone size	D gene	CDR3 protein	CDR3 DNA
TRBV9	TRBJ2-2	once	TRBD1	CASSPLGQGSIGELFF	TGTGCCAGCAGCCCACTGGGACAGGGGAGCATCGGGGAGCTGTTTTTT
TRBV18	TRBJ1-3	.	TRBD1	CASSPGIQGNSGNTIYF	TGTGCCAGCTCACCAGGGATACAGGGGAACTCTGGAAACACCATATATTTT
TRBV7-2	TRBJ2-7	few	.	CASSLGDGGLYEQYF	TGTGCCAGCAGCTTAGGGGACGGGGGGCTATACGAGCAGTACTTC
TRBV6-5	TRBJ1-3	.	.	CASRTGPSSGNTIYF	TGTGCCAGCAGAACAGGACCGTCCTCTGGAAACACCATATATTTT
TRBV4-2	TRBJ2-6	.	.	CASSQEATGANVLTF	TGTGCCAGCAGCCAAGAAGCAACTGGGGCCAACGTCCTGACTTTC
TRBV10-3	TRBJ1-2	.	TRBD1	CAISESAGGALNGYTF	TGTGCCATCAGTGAGTCCGCAGGGGGCGCTTTGAATGGCTACACCTTC
TRBV12-5	TRBJ2-2	.	.	CASGLFPGELFF	TGTGCTAGTGGCCTCTTCCCCGGGGAGCTGTTTTTT
TRBV7-7	TRBJ2-3	.	.	CASSLGRGSVTDTQYF	TGTGCCAGCAGCTTAGGGCGGGGATCTGTTACAGATACGCAGTATTTT
TRBV20-1	TRBJ1-1	.	.	CSASKGQVANTEAFF	TGCAGTGCTAGTAAGGGGCAGGTAGCGAACACTGAAGCTTTCTTT
TRBV11-3	TRBJ2-2	.	.	CASSPPGPVGANTGELFF	TGTGCCAGCAGCCCTCCCGGCCCTGTGGGGGCCAACACCGGGGAGCTGTTTTTT
TRBV5-6	TRBJ1-6	.	.	CASTPMRAYNSPLHF	TGTGCCAGCACGCCAATGAGGGCGTATAATTCACCCCTCCACTTT
TRBV5-1	TRBJ1-3	.	TRBD1	CASSLTGAGNTIYF	TGCGCCAGCAGCTTAACAGGGGCTGGAAACACCATATATTTT
TRBV19	TRBJ1-5	.	.	CASSGVDSTYQPQHF	TGTGCCAGTAGTGGGGTTGACAGCACCTATCAGCCCCAGCATTTT
TRBV10-3	TRBJ1-2	once	.	CAISETGPGYTF	TGTGCCATCAGTGAGACAGGGCCTGGCTACACCTTC
TRBV19	TRBJ1-5	.	.	CASSTTGNSNQPQHF	TGTGCCAGTAGTACGACAGGAAATAGCAATCAGCCCCAGCATTTT
TRBV11-2	TRBJ2-7	.	TRBD1	CASSLGEQGIREQYF	TGTGCCAGCAGCTTAGGGGAACAGGGGATTCGCGAGCAGTACTTC
TRBV6-5	TRBJ1-1	.	.	CASSYFGRSNTEAFF	TGTGCCAGCAGTTACTTTGGCAGGTCGAACACTGAAGCTTTCTTT
TRBV19	TRBJ2-4	.	.	CASSIDLRGAKNIQYF	TGTGCCAGTAGTATAGATCTCCGGGGGGCCAAAAACATTCAGTACTTC
TRBV29-1	TRBJ1-1	.	.	CSVGTDRGAFF	TGCAGCGTTGGGACGGACCGGGGAGCTTTCTTT
TRBV3-1/TRBV3-2	TRBJ1-2	once	TRBD1	CASSLGTGGNYGYTF	TGTGCCAGCAGCCTTGGGACAGGTGGGAACTATGGCTACACCTTC
TRBV14	TRBJ2-2	.	TRBD1	CASSRTGPMNTGELFF	TGTGCCAGCAGCCGGACAGGGCCCATGAACACCGGGGAGCTGTTTTTT
TRBV11-2	TRBJ1-2	.	.	CASSLARGGDYGYTF	TGTGCCAGCAGCTTAGCGAGGGGGGGTGACTATGGCTACACCTTC
TRBV6-5	TRBJ1-2	.	.	CASSYAGGQNYGYTF	TGTGCCAGCAGTTACGCGGGGGGGCAGAACTATGGCTACACCTTC
TRBV11-2	TRBJ2-3	.	.	CASSLDQTARNTQYF	TGTGCCAGCAGCTTAGATCAGACAGCTCGTAATACGCAGTATTTT
TRBV28	TRBJ1-2	.	.	CASSVQVSYGYTF	TGTGCCAGCAGCGTACAGGTTAGCTATGGCTACACCTTC
TRBV18	TRBJ2-1	.	.	CASSHDGGTYNEQFF	TGTGCCAGCTCACATGACGGGGGAACCTACAATGAGCAGTTCTTC
TRBV7-2	TRBJ1-5	.	.	CASSPLSGAGNQPQHF	TGTGCCAGCAGCCCATTATCCGGGGCGGGGAATCAGCCCCAGCATTTT
TRBV7-9	TRBJ2-3	.	.	CASSLDYGGATDTQYF	TGTGCCAGCAGCTTAGATTACGGAGGGGCTACAGATACGCAGTATTTT
TRBV24-1	TRBJ2-3	.	TRBD1	CATGSDRGRRDTQYF	TGTGCCACCGGCTCAGACAGGGGCAGGAGAGATACGCAGTATTTT
TRBV7-6	TRBJ1-6	.	TRBD1	CASSPETGSGSPLHF	TGTGCCAGCAGCCCAGAGACAGGGTCTGGTTCACCCCTCCACTTT
TRBV7-9	TRBJ1-6	.	TRBD1	CASSPGQGNNSPLHF	TGTGCCAGCAGTCCGGGACAGGGGAATAATTCACCCCTCCACTTT
TRBV2	TRBJ1-5	few	.	CASSGGGAGNQPQHF	TGTGCCAGCAGTGGGGGGGGAGCGGGCAATCAGCCCCAGCATTTT
TRBV15	TRBJ1-1	.	.	CATSALRNTEAFF	TGTGCCACCAGCGCCTTGAGGAACACTGAAGCTTTCTTT
TRBV7-2	TRBJ2-3	.	.	CASSSQGTDTQYF	TGTGCCAGCAGCTCACAGGGCACAGATACGCAGTATTTT
TRBV2	TRBJ2-1	.	TRBD1	CASREQTGASGDEQFF	TGTGCCAGCAGGGAGCAAACAGGGGCGAGTGGCGATGAGCAGTTCTTC
TRBV10-3	TRBJ1-2	few	.	CAISGLGTANYGYTF	TGTGCCATCAGTGGTTTGGGTACAGCTAACTATGGCTACACCTTC
TRBV5-1	TRBJ2-2	.	.	CASSYPSGTGELFF	TGCGCCAGCAGCTACCCCTCGGGCACCGGGGAGCTGTTTTTT
TRBV12-3/TRBV12-4	TRBJ1-5	.	TRBD1	CASNQGAGQPQHF	TGTGCCAGCAACCAGGGGGCGGGTCAGCCCCAGCATTTT
TRBV5-8	TRBJ2-1	.	.	CASRQDGRSSYNEQFF	TGTGCCAGCAGACAGGACGGTAGGAGCTCCTACAATGAGCAGTTCTTC
TRBV5-6	TRBJ2-3	.	.	CASSSIVDTQYF	TGTGCCAGCAGTTCCATAGTAGATACGCAGTATTTT
TRBV29-1	TRBJ1-1	.	.	CSVQANMNTEAFF	TGCAGCGTTCAGGCTAACATGAACACTGAAGCTTTCTTT
TRBV7-9	TRBJ1-2	once	.	CASSSLTGGYTF	TGTGCCAGCAGCTCTTTGACTGGAGGCTACACCTTC
TRBV19	TRBJ1-5	.	.	CASSILGQPQHF	TGTGCCAGTAGTATACTCGGGCAGCCCCAGCATTTT